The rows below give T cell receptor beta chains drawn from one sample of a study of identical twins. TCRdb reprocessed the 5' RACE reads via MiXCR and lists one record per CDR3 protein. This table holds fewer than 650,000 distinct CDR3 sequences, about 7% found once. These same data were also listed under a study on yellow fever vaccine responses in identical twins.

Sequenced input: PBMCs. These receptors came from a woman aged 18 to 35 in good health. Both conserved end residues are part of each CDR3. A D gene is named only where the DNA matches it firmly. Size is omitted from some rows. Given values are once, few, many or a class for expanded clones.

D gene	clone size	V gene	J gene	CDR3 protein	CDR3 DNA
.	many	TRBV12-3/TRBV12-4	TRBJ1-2	CASRLDYGYTF	TGTGCCAGCAGGTTAGACTATGGCTACACCTTC
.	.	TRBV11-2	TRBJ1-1	CASSLNGLGRAFF	TGTGCCAGCAGCTTAAACGGTCTCGGACGAGCTTTCTTT
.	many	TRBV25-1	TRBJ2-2	CASSGRLLTGELFF	TGTGCCAGCAGTGGTAGGCTGTTAACCGGGGAGCTGTTTTTT
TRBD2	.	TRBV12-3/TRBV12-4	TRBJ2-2	CASSFRGTSLRTGELFF	TGTGCCAGCAGCTTTCGGGGGACTAGCTTGCGCACCGGGGAGCTGTTTTTT
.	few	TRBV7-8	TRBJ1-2	CASSLHSGPEDLGYTF	TGTGCCAGCAGCTTACACTCGGGCCCCGAAGATCTCGGCTACACCTTC
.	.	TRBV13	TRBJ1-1	CASSPGQLHEAFF	TGTGCCAGCAGCCCCGGACAGTTACATGAAGCTTTCTTT
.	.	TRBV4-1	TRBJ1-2	CASSQAGPYGYTF	TGCGCCAGCAGCCAAGCAGGGCCCTATGGCTACACCTTC
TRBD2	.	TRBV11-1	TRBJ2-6	CASSSFSGRGRHWANVLTF	TGTGCCAGCAGCTCCTTTAGCGGGCGGGGACGCCACTGGGCCAACGTCCTGACTTTC
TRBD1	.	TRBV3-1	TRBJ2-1	CASSQKVRDRAYNEQFF	TGTGCCAGCAGCCAAAAAGTCCGGGACAGGGCCTACAATGAGCAGTTCTTC
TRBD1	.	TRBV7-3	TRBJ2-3	CASSPGQVVITSTDTQYF	TGTGCCAGCAGCCCCGGACAGGTCGTGATAACTAGCACAGATACGCAGTATTTT
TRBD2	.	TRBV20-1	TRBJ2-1	CSARDRSSGEKAREQFF	TGCAGTGCTAGAGATCGCTCTAGCGGGGAGAAAGCGCGTGAGCAGTTCTTC
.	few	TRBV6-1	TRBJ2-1	CASSRTAASYNEQFF	TGTGCCAGCAGTCGGACAGCAGCGAGTTACAATGAGCAGTTCTTC
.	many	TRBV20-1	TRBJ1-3	CSARVTLGNTIYF	TGCAGTGCTAGAGTCACACTAGGAAACACCATATATTTT
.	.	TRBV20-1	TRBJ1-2	CSAIPGMGYTF	TGCAGTGCTATACCAGGGATGGGCTACACCTTC
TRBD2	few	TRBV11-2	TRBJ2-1	CASSEGRGGNEQFF	TGTGCCAGCAGCGAAGGGCGGGGGGGCAATGAGCAGTTCTTC
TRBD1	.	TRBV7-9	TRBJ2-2	CASSFPGQANTGELFF	TGTGCCAGCAGCTTTCCGGGACAGGCGAACACCGGGGAGCTGTTTTTT
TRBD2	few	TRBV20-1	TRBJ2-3	CSARRGGRTDTQYF	TGCAGTGCTAGGAGGGGCGGGAGGACAGATACGCAGTATTTT
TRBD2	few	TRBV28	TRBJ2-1	CASSPFGLAGNEQFF	TGTGCCAGCAGTCCCTTCGGACTAGCCGGCAATGAGCAGTTCTTC
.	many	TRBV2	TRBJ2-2	CASSGTFTGELFF	TGTGCCAGCAGTGGAACTTTCACCGGGGAGCTGTTTTTT
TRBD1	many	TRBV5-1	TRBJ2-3	CASRAGTGTDTQYF	TGCGCCAGCAGGGCCGGGACAGGCACAGATACGCAGTATTTT
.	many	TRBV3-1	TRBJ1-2	CASSQQGPWSYGYTF	TGTGCCAGCAGCCAACAGGGGCCTTGGAGCTATGGCTACACCTTC
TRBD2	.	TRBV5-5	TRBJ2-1	CASSLDRPGTISYNEQFF	TGTGCCAGCAGCTTGGATCGACCGGGGACTATCTCCTACAATGAGCAGTTCTTC
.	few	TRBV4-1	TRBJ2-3	CASSHTAKSNTQYF	TGCGCCAGCAGCCACACCGCTAAGTCTAATACGCAGTATTTT
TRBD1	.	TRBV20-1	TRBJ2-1	CSADRTGLSYNEQFF	TGCAGTGCGGACCGGACAGGGTTATCCTACAATGAGCAGTTCTTC
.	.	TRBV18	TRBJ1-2	CASSTSGDYGYTF	TGTGCCAGCTCCACGTCGGGGGACTATGGCTACACCTTC
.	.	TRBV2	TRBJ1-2	CASSDPGGLDYGYTF	TGTGCCAGCAGCGACCCGGGGGGTCTAGACTATGGCTACACCTTC
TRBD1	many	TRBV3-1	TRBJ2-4	CASSQADRGYIQYF	TGTGCCAGCAGCCAAGCGGACAGGGGTTACATTCAGTACTTC
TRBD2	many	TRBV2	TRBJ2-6	CASSPLAGAGSGANVLTF	TGTGCCAGCAGCCCACTAGCGGGGGCTGGCTCTGGGGCCAACGTCCTGACTTTC